This paragraph reports one T cell receptor (beta chain). This sample was included in a study of blood T cell repertoires in COVID-19. Overall study: There were acute and convalescent COVID-19 samples, and they came from the United States, Italy and Spain. From T cells, B-cell-depleted T cells, or PBMCs came the material, which was cDNA or gDNA.

In the original workflow: Reference gene primer amplification in the assay estimated nucleated cell counts. This table comes from immunoSEQ multiplex PCR, and its TCRdb copy is limited to in-frame clones, with some not included. The DNA gave D and trimming, while V, J and clone size come from that table. The table includes approximately 300,000 clones, around 86% detected once. CDR3 length: 14 residues. CDR1 MNHEY and CDR2 SVGAGI come from the germline V gene. J lost 4 bases, V lost 5 bases, and 5 bases had no gene match. The source of this sequence is a man aged 45-65 years with active or convalescent COVID-19. The rearrangement joins TRBV6-5 to TRBJ1-3, with TRBD1 identical over 7 bases. The specimen sequenced was peripheral blood. CDR3 amino acids: CASSKTGTGNTIYF. Here the CDR3 DNA reads TGTGCCAGCAGTAAGACAGGGACAGGAAACACCATATATTTT.